This is a list of T cell receptor beta chains from one sample in a study of T cells in Graves' hyperthyroidism and ophthalmopathy. MiXCR was run by TCRdb on the multiplex PCR reads, yielding one entry per CDR3 protein. The sample lists about 400,000 distinct CDR3 sequences, more than 15% seen once, with roughly a quarter in the top ten. Sequencing was done on a sample of blood. These receptors all come from a woman aged 18-29 years with Graves' hyperthyroidism that later progressed to Graves' ophthalmopathy. Both conserved end residues are trimmed from each CDR3.

cdr3_aa j_call v_call
ASSPGQSNEKLF TRBJ1-4 TRBV5-1
SVVQGGSYEQY TRBJ2-7 TRBV29-1
ASSLGITDTQY TRBJ2-3 TRBV5-6
ASSLKAGATDTQY TRBJ2-3 TRBV7-2
ATTMVFGYT TRBJ1-2 TRBV9
SARDRWEGAF TRBJ1-1 TRBV20-1
ASSLTFGSPLH TRBJ1-6 TRBV7-3
ASSPPPGLAPTDTQY TRBJ2-3 TRBV27
ASSFTTSGHYEQY TRBJ2-7 TRBV5-1
AIAPRADTQY TRBJ2-3 TRBV10-3
AWSLSGGDGYT TRBJ1-2 TRBV30
ASSPRSGSEQF TRBJ2-1 TRBV18
ASSLAGGEQY TRBJ2-7 TRBV5-1
ASSLETSNEQF TRBJ2-1 TRBV12-3/TRBV12-4
ASSFFIQWTEAF TRBJ1-1 TRBV5-6
ASSEGLAGEQY TRBJ2-7 TRBV5-1